This T cell receptor beta chain originates from a study of blood T cells in healthy people across ages. CDR3 length: 13 amino acids. Per the germline V gene, CDR1 is MNHEY and CDR2 is SVGAGI. The germline V and J ends were trimmed by 6 bases and 6 bases, with 15 bases remaining between them. The authors ran a second PCR of roughly 6 to 11 cycles using a sample-barcoded 5' primer and a J-beta primer mix. TCRdb passed the 5' RACE reads through MiXCR, listing each CDR3 protein once. The table lists 1.2 million to 1.5 million distinct CDR3 sequences, roughly 60% of them singletons. Findings and limits, study-wide: A roughly linear fall in TCR beta diversity per million T cells was seen with increasing age.

In each sample, at least 7 million PBMCs were isolated. The total RNA that was extracted per sample amounted to at least 5 micrograms. On this clonotype: Its cognate antigen is unknown.

The clonotype originates from a man aged 18 to 30 in good health. This chain uses TRBV6-5 with TRBJ2-7, with no clear D. The sequenced material came from blood. In nucleotides, the CDR3 is TGTGCCAGCAGCCGCCCAGACACTCTCGAGCAGTACTTC. This translates into CASSRPDTLEQYF.